The clone carrying this T cell receptor (beta chain) has only a few counts. The antigen is undetermined. Sequenced material consisted of expressed TCRB transcripts (all of the isolated RNA was reverse transcribed). The table came from immunoSEQ multiplex PCR; TCRdb's copy has only in-frame clones and leaves some out. The top ten clones hold about 0.092% of a sample with a few hundred thousand clones, 16% of them seen once. The sample comes from a study of beta chain features in type 1 diabetes. Study-wide results and caveats: Patients with Type 1 diabetes showed moderately but significantly shorter TCRB CDR3s in all four CD4+ subsets. Patients showed naive, central memory and Treg TCRB repertoires that appeared more similar than those of healthy donors. Researchers caution that PCR might favor shorter templates, equally among patients and controls.

A sort by CD45RO/CCR7/CD25/CD127/CD95/CD27 yielded CD4+ naive, central memory, regulatory and stem cell-like memory cells. CDR1 is MDHEN, CDR2 SYDVKM, per germline. V lost 7 bases and J lost 5; bases outside the gene matches: 10. CDR3 length equals 14 residues. The TCR sequence derives from a man aged 30-40 years with type 1 diabetes. The specimen sequenced was naive CD4+ T cells from blood. The chain is built from TRBV28 and TRBJ2-5; 7 bases line up with TRBD2. CDR3 sequence: CASKSGPAGETQYF. DNA of the CDR3: TGTGCCAGCAAAAGCGGCCCAGCGGGGGAGACCCAGTACTTC.